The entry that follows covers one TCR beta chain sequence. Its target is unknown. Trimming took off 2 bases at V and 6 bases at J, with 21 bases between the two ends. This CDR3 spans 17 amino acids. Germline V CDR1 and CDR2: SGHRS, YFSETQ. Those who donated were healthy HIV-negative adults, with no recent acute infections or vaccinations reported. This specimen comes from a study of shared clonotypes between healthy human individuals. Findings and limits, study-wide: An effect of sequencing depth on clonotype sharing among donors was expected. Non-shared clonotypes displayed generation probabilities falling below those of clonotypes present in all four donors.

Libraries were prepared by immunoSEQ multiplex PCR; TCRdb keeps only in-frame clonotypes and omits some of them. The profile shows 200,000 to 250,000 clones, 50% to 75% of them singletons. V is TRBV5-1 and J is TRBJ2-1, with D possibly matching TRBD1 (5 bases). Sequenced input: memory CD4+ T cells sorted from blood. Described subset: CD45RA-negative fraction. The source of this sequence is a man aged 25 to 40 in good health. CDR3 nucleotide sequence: TGCGCCAGCAGCTTCCCCACGGAGAATACCAGGGTCAATGAGCAGTTCTTC. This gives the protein CASSFPTENTRVNEQFF.